The 13 T cell receptor beta chains below all came from one sample that was sequenced in a study of CD8 T cells in Susac syndrome. The authors reverse transcribed roughly 0.5 to 1 ug RNA with random hexamers. TCRdb re-analysed the immunoSEQ multiplex PCR reads in MiXCR, keeping a single row per CDR3 protein. The table lists approximately 160,000 distinct CDR3 sequences, approximately 93% of them singletons. Specimen: CD4+ T cells from PBMCs. The receptors were gathered from a human donor with multiple sclerosis.

This clonotype has just one count. The rearrangement joins TRBV6-6 to TRBJ1-6, with 8 positions matching TRBD1. CDR3 length: 14 amino acids. Germline CDR1 is MNHNY and CDR2 is SVGAGI (reference sequence). Trimming took 7 bases from V and 8 from J; bases not matched to a gene: 7. The CDR3 DNA is TGTGCCAGCACCCCAGGACAGGGTCATTCACCCCTCCACTTT. As protein: CASTPGQGHSPLHF.

J is TRBJ1-5 and V is TRBV18, with 8 bases aligning to TRBD1. After removal of 3 bases from V and 2 bases from J, the junction contained 6 bases not matched to a gene. Per the germline V gene, CDR1 is KGHSH and CDR2 is LQKENI. This CDR3 is built from 16 residues. Here the CDR3 DNA reads TGTGCCAGCTCACCTCCGGGACAGGAGGGCAATCAGCCCCAGCATTTT. It specifies CASSPPGQEGNQPQHF.

This rearrangement joins TRBV2 to TRBJ2-7, with D possibly being TRBD1 (5 bases). The V end lost 11 bases, the J end lost 4 bases, and 15 bases lay between the germline ends. Germline V CDR1 and CDR2: SNHLY, FYNNEI. CDR3 length: 12 amino acids. CDR3 DNA: TGTGCCCTGCGCAGGGTTGGATACGAGCAGTACTTC. Translated, it gives CALRRVGYEQYF.

The CDR3 loop is CAWNTGTNTGELFF. CDR3 DNA sequence: TGTGCCTGGAATACAGGGACGAACACCGGGGAGCTGTTTTTT. The chain links TRBV30 to TRBJ2-2; D may be TRBD1 (6 bases). This CDR3 is built from 14 residues. Germline V CDR1 and CDR2: GTSNPN, SVGIG (reference sequence). V gave up 4 bases and J gave up 0 bases, with 9 bases separating them.

This chain links TRBV20-1 with TRBJ2-1; D remains unclear. The germline V gene encodes CDR1 DFQATT and CDR2 SNEGSKA (reference sequence). The CDR3 contains 15 residues. V lost 0 bases to trimming and J lost 3 bases, with 12 bases between them. Here the CDR3 DNA reads TGCAGTGCTAGAGATGGACGACCCAACTACAATGAGCAGTTCTTC. This sequence encodes CSARDGRPNYNEQFF.

The chain couples TRBV3-1 to TRBJ1-2, with D unresolved. Per germline, CDR1 LGHDT and CDR2 YNNKEL (reference sequence). The CDR3 is made up of 16 amino acids. Between the trimmed V and J ends, which lost 0 bases and 7 bases, there was a span of 18 bases. The DNA for the CDR3 is TGTGCCAGCAGCCAAGACCAGGCTCTAACTATGGCTGGCTACACCTTC. This encodes CASSQDQALTMAGYTF.

This clonotype was recorded once. V usage is TRBV7-8 and J usage is TRBJ2-1, with TRBD2 matching 11 bases. The CDR3 is made up of 15 amino acids. Germline trimming cut 2 bases from V and 9 bases from J; bases unmatched to any gene: 6. From germline, CDR1 is SGHVS and CDR2 FQNEAQ. In DNA form, the CDR3 reads TGTGCCAGCAGCTTAATTGTAGCGGGAGGGATTGAGCAGTTCTTC. Translation: CASSLIVAGGIEQFF.

This clonotype was seen more than once but under ten times. This chain uses TRBV4-1 with TRBJ2-1; TRBD1 is a possible D gene (6 bases). Germline V gives CDR1 MGHRA, CDR2 YSYEKL. This CDR3 spans 16 amino acids. V dropped 0 bases and J dropped 3 bases, with 12 bases sitting between them. The CDR3 DNA is TGCGCCAGCAGCCAAGATATAGGACAGAACTACAATGAGCAGTTCTTC. Protein sequence: CASSQDIGQNYNEQFF.

This chain joins TRBV5-4 and TRBJ2-2, with a tentative D call TRBD1 (5 bases). CDR1 SGHNT and CDR2 YYREEE come from the germline V gene (reference sequence). There are 15 residues in the CDR3. V gave up 1 base and J gave up 2 bases, with 9 bases separating them. The CDR3 DNA reads TGTGCCAGCAGCTTGCAGGGTGTTAACACCGGGGAGCTGTTTTTT. This sequence encodes CASSLQGVNTGELFF.

The chain couples TRBV7-3 to TRBJ2-7; D may be TRBD2 (5 bases). CDR3 length: 14 residues. In germline, CDR1 is SGHTA, CDR2 FQGTGA. V was pared by 4 bases and J by 5 bases, with 15 bases between. CDR3 bases: TGTGCCAGCAGCTCCCGGCTAGCTACCCACGAGCAGTACTTC. Amino acid sequence: CASSSRLATHEQYF.

The CDR3 DNA is TGTGCCAGCAGCCTCAGGGGCCCAGAGCCCACTGAAGCTTTCTTT. Residues: CASSLRGPEPTEAFF. The chain couples TRBV28 to TRBJ1-1; possible D gene TRBD1, 6 bases. The CDR3 covers 15 residues. The V gene's germline CDR1 is MDHEN and CDR2 SYDVKM. V gave up 6 bases and J gave up 4 bases, with 18 bases separating them.

The chain has TRBV6-6 and TRBJ2-2; 10 bases line up with TRBD1. Germline V gene sequence: CDR1 MNHNY, CDR2 SVGAGI (reference sequence). Unmatched junction bases numbered 3, after V lost 7 bases and J lost 4 bases. This CDR3 comprises 14 residues. DNA of the CDR3: TGTGCCAGCACGGGACAGGGGATCACCGGGGAGCTGTTTTTT. This sequence encodes CASTGQGITGELFF.

This rearrangement joins TRBV12-3 or TRBV12-4 to TRBJ1-4, with TRBD1 as a possible D gene (6 bases). CDR3 length: 14 amino acids. The germline V and J ends were trimmed by 6 bases and 7 bases, with 15 bases remaining between them. CDR3 sequence reads: CASSPRQVREKLFF. The CDR3 DNA reads TGTGCCAGCAGCCCCCGACAGGTTCGTGAAAAACTGTTTTTT.